This TCR beta chain stems from a study of identical twins. General study points: Where out-of-frame alpha sequences were twin-shared, they showed excess low generation probability.

Germline CDR1 and CDR2: MNHEY and SVGAGI. The CDR3 is 16 amino acids. Trimming pared 0 bases from V and 1 base from J, leaving 10 bases between. TCRdb re-called the 5' RACE reads with MiXCR, one entry per CDR3 protein. The sample shows some 200,000 distinct CDR3 sequences, under 10% of them seen only once. This clonotype was observed at least ten times. Its antigen is unidentified. Everyone who donated was a healthy Caucasian. This sample was shared with a second study, whose subject was yellow fever vaccine responses in identical twins.

The specimen sequenced was memory (CD45RO+) T cells sorted from blood. The chain uses TRBV6-5 and TRBJ2-1, with D tentatively TRBD2 (5 bases). This receptor was identified in a woman in her late teens or twenties in good health. CDR3 nucleotides: TGTGCCAGCAGTTACTCCCCGAGAGGGTCCTACAATGAGCAGTTCTTC. Translation gives CASSYSPRGSYNEQFF.